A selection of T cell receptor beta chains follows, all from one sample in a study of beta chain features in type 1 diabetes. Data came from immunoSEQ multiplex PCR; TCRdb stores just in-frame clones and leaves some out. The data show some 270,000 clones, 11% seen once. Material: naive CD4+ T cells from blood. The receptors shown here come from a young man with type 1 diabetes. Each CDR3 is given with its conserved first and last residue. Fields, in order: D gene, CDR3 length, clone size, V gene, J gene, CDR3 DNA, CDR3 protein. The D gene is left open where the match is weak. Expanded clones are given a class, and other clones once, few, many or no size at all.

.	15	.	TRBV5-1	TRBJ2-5	TGCGCCAGCAGCTTAGCAGGGTCGAACCAAGAGACCCAGTACTTC	CASSLAGSNQETQYF
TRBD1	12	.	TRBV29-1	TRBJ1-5	TGCAGCATTAGACAGGGGAATCAGCCCCAGCATTTT	CSIRQGNQPQHF
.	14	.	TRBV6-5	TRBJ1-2	TGTGCCAGCAGTGCCACACTCGGGGAGAATGGCTACACCTTC	CASSATLGENGYTF
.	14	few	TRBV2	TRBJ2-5	TGTGCCAGCACCTATCGACAGGTGGAAGAGACCCAGTACTTC	CASTYRQVEETQYF
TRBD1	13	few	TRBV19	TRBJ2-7	TGTGCCAGTAACAGCCCAGGGACAGGGGAGCAGTACTTC	CASNSPGTGEQYF
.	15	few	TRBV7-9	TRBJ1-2	TGTGCCAGCAGCTTAGACGCGGGGCGGAGGTATGGCTACACCTTC	CASSLDAGRRYGYTF
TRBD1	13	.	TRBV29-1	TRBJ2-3	TGCAGCGTTGAAAAGGGGGCTCTAGATACGCAGTATTTT	CSVEKGALDTQYF
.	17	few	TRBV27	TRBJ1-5	TGTGCCAGCAGTTCCAAGATCCGCAGTCCCAGCAATCAGCCCCAGCATTTT	CASSSKIRSPSNQPQHF
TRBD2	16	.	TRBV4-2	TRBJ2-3	TGTGCCAGCAGCCAACTTCGGACTAGCGGGACAGATACGCAGTATTTT	CASSQLRTSGTDTQYF
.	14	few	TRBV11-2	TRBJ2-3	TGTGCCAGCAGCCCGGGTGGGGCTAGGGATACGCAGTATTTT	CASSPGGARDTQYF
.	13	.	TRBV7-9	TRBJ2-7	TGTGCCAGCAGCCCTAGGGGAACCTACGAGCAGTACTTC	CASSPRGTYEQYF
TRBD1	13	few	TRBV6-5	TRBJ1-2	TGTGCCAGCAGTCCGACAGGGAACTATGGCTACACCTTC	CASSPTGNYGYTF
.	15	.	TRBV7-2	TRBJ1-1	TGTGCCAGCAGCTTAGGGGCGAGAATGAACACTGAAGCTTTCTTT	CASSLGARMNTEAFF
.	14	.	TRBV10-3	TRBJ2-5	TGTGCCATCAGTGAGTCGAACAACCAAGAGACCCAGTACTTC	CAISESNNQETQYF
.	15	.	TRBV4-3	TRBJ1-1	TGCGCCAGCAGCCACCCAGGGGATGGAGTCACTGAAGCTTTCTTT	CASSHPGDGVTEAFF
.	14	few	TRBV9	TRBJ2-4	TGTGCCAGCAGCGTAGCGACGGGAGAAAACATTCAGTACTTC	CASSVATGENIQYF
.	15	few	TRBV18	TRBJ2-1	TGTGCCAGCTCGGCAGGACAGAGCTCCTACAATGAGCAGTTCTTC	CASSAGQSSYNEQFF